This passage covers 21 T cell receptor beta chains from one sample sequenced in a study of control samples from healthy donors and cancer patients. The repertoire was sequenced with immunoSEQ multiplex PCR; TCRdb's copy has only in-frame clones and lacks some. This table has 100,000 to 150,000 clones, 89% appearing once. What was sequenced was blood. All receptors derive from a man aged 45-65 years in good health.

The chain joins TRBV18 to TRBJ2-2; 12 bases map to TRBD1. The CDR3 totals 18 residues. Germline-derived CDR1 and CDR2 are KGHSH and LQKENI. V was clipped by 1 base and J by 4 bases; unmatched bases: 7. CDR3 sequence (DNA): TGTGCCAGCTCACCACTCGGGACAGGGGGCGCGGGCACCGGGGAGCTGTTTTTT. It codes for CASSPLGTGGAGTGELFF. The entire variable domain, with the rest obtained from reference TRBV18 and TRBJ2-2, is as follows: NAGVMQNPRHLVRRRGQEARLRCSPMKGHSHVYWYRQLPEEGLKFMVYLQKENIIDESGMPKERFSAEFPKEGPSILRIQQVVRGDSAAYFCASSPLGTGGAGTGELFFGEGSRLTVL.

This chain links TRBV6-5 with TRBJ1-5; 8 bases line up with TRBD1. Germline-derived CDR1 and CDR2 are MNHEY and SVGAGI. The CDR3 contains 14 residues. Trimming cost V 11 bases and J 3 bases; bases outside gene matches: 9. The CDR3 reads CASWTGSFNQPQHF. The CDR3 DNA is TGTGCCTCCTGGACAGGGTCGTTCAATCAGCCCCAGCATTTT.

The V and J genes are TRBV2 and TRBJ1-1; D ambiguous. Between the trimmed V and J ends, which lost 6 bases and 3 bases, there was a span of 11 bases. This CDR3 is 13 amino acids long. Germline V gene data show CDR1 as SNHLY and CDR2 as FYNNEI. The CDR3 region has the DNA TGTGCCAGCAGACAGTTGTTTGACACTGAAGCTTTCTTT. Translated: CASRQLFDTEAFF.

The V and J genes are TRBV6-2 or TRBV6-3 and TRBJ2-5; 10 bases are shared with TRBD2. Germline CDR1 reads MNHEY; CDR2 reads SVGEGT. The CDR3 covers 15 residues. The V and J ends lost 6 bases and 5 bases, in that order; junction bases with no gene match: 9. CDR3 sequence reads: CASSLSGGAEETQYF. As DNA, the CDR3 is TGTGCCAGCAGCTTGAGCGGGGGGGCTGAGGAGACCCAGTACTTC.

The chain is built from TRBV9 and TRBJ1-2; TRBD1 agrees at 9 bases. The V and J ends lost 3 bases and 7 bases, in that order; junction bases with no gene match: 10. CDR1 is SGDLS and CDR2 is YYNGEE in the germline V gene. The CDR3 length is 15 residues. In DNA, the CDR3 is TGTGCCAGCAGCGAGGGGACAGGGTTCGCGTCTGGCTACACCTTC. Translation: CASSEGTGFASGYTF.

The chain combines TRBV11-1 with TRBJ2-7; the match to TRBD1 covers 9 bases. The length of the CDR3 is 16 residues. Germline V gene sequence: CDR1 SGHAT, CDR2 FQDESV (reference sequence). The V and J ends lost 1 base and 3 bases, in that order; junction bases with no gene match: 7. The CDR3 reads CASSLGGTGTIYEQYF. CDR3 sequence (DNA): TGTGCCAGCAGCTTAGGCGGGACAGGGACCATCTACGAGCAGTACTTC.

V usage is TRBV27 and J usage is TRBJ1-5, with 9 bases aligning to TRBD1. This CDR3 comprises 17 residues. From germline, CDR1 is MNHEY and CDR2 SMNVEV (reference sequence). Unmatched junction bases numbered 8, after V lost 5 bases and J lost 0 bases. The CDR3 spells CASSISGTGLSNQPQHF. The CDR3 region has the DNA TGTGCCAGCAGTATCTCCGGGACAGGGCTTAGCAATCAGCCCCAGCATTTT.

This sequence joins TRBV6-5 and TRBJ2-7; 9 positions agree with TRBD2. With V trimmed by 6 bases and J by 6 bases, 9 bases remained unmatched. This CDR3 region has 14 residues. CDR1 is MNHEY, CDR2 SVGAGI, per germline. DNA for the CDR3: TGTGCCAGCAGGCCCCCACTAGCGGGTTCCGAGCAGTACTTC. It codes for CASRPPLAGSEQYF.

This clone has just one count. J is TRBJ2-5 and V is TRBV7-2; TRBD2 agrees at 10 bases. CDR1 is SGHTA, CDR2 FQGNSA, per germline. The CDR3 consists of 20 residues. The junction had 20 bases not matched to a gene; V was cut back by 0 bases and J by 7 bases. The CDR3 is CASSLAGFGLAGDRGRTQYF. For the CDR3, the DNA is TGTGCCAGCAGCTTAGCGGGCTTCGGCCTAGCGGGGGACCGCGGGAGGACCCAGTACTTC.

This chain connects TRBV5-1 to TRBJ1-1; no clear D gene. V gave up 1 base and J gave up 1 base, with 8 bases separating them. Germline V gives CDR1 SGHRS, CDR2 YFSETQ. The length of the CDR3 is 14 residues. The CDR3 DNA sequence: TGCGCCAGCAGCTTGAGTTCCAGGAACACTGAAGCTTTCTTT. Translating gives CASSLSSRNTEAFF. The variable domain in full, completed from reference TRBV5-1 and TRBJ1-1, reads KAGVTQTPRYLIKTRGQQVTLSCSPISGHRSVSWYQQTPGQGLQFLFEYFSETQRNKGNFPGRFSGRQFSNSRSEMNVSTLELGDSALYLCASSLSSRNTEAFFGQGTRLTVV.

This clone was detected once. The chain links TRBV6-6 to TRBJ1-2; the match to TRBD1 covers 7 bases. CDR1 and CDR2 from the germline V gene are MNHNY and SVGAGI (reference sequence). V trimming: 6 bases; J trimming: 7 bases; junction bases outside the gene matches: 14. The CDR3 length is 15 residues. CDR3 loop: CASSPFIRQGGGYTF. CDR3 nucleotides: TGTGCCAGCAGCCCTTTTATCCGACAGGGAGGTGGCTACACCTTC.

The chain carries TRBV27 and TRBJ2-7; 7 positions match TRBD1. CDR1 is MNHEY, CDR2 SMNVEV, per germline (reference sequence). V lost 10 bases to trimming and J lost 2 bases; unmatched junction nucleotides: 8. The CDR3 loop spans 13 amino acids. CDR3 sequence reads: CATSRQGAYEQYF. The CDR3 DNA sequence: TGTGCCACCTCCCGGCAGGGGGCCTACGAGCAGTACTTC.

The chain couples TRBV14 to TRBJ2-2; 7 bases are a match to TRBD1. CDR3 length: 16 amino acids. The V gene end was trimmed by 3 bases and the J gene end by 2 bases; junction bases not matched to a gene: 6. Per the germline V gene, CDR1 is SGHDN and CDR2 is FVKESK. The CDR3 here is CASSQNRGRNTGELFF. CDR3 nucleotides: TGTGCCAGCAGCCAGAACAGGGGCCGCAACACCGGGGAGCTGTTTTTT.

The chain has TRBV19 and TRBJ1-2; no clear D gene. Deletions cut 7 bases from V and 5 bases from J, with 14 bases between. CDR1 and CDR2 from the germline V gene are LNHDA and SQIVND (reference sequence). The CDR3 loop spans 13 amino acids. The CDR3 sequence is CASTPRDGYGYTF. CDR3 DNA: TGTGCCAGTACCCCGAGAGATGGGTATGGCTACACCTTC. The entire variable domain, with the rest obtained from reference TRBV19 and TRBJ1-2, is as follows: DGGITQSPKYLFRKEGQNVTLSCEQNLNHDAMYWYRQDPGQGLRLIYYSQIVNDFQKGDIAEGYSVSREKKESFPLTVTSAQKNPTAFYLCASTPRDGYGYTFGSGTRLTVV.

The chain uses TRBV6-5 and TRBJ2-7; 10 nucleotides line up with TRBD1. Germline V CDR1 and CDR2: MNHEY, SVGAGI. The ends lost 7 bases at V and 5 bases at J; junction bases unmatched: 11. The CDR3 sequence is 15 residues long. The CDR3 loop is CASMRATGGGHEQYF. CDR3 bases: TGTGCCAGCATGAGGGCGACAGGGGGCGGGCACGAGCAGTACTTC.

The CDR3: CASSSGRISEQYF. The CDR3 DNA is TGTGCCAGCAGTTCGGGCAGGATCTCCGAGCAGTACTTC. The rearrangement links TRBV27 to TRBJ2-7; no firm D call. V shed 4 bases and J shed 6 bases, with 13 bases lying between them. The CDR3 consists of 13 residues. The V gene's germline CDR1 is MNHEY and CDR2 SMNVEV (reference sequence).

The chain couples TRBV6-1 to TRBJ2-3; no clear D. CDR1 MNHNS and CDR2 SASEGT come from the germline V gene. The CDR3 has 10 amino acids. V was trimmed by 3 bases and J by 6 bases, leaving 1 base between them. The CDR3 nucleotides read TGTGCCAGCAGTGAGGATACGCAGTATTTT. The encoded protein is CASSEDTQYF.

This clone was seen only once. The rearrangement uses TRBV5-4 and TRBJ1-6; D is undetermined. Trimming shortened V by 4 bases and J by 0 bases, and 14 bases separated the two germline ends. This CDR3 spans 17 amino acids. Germline assignment: CDR1 SGHNT and CDR2 YYREEE (reference sequence). CDR3 amino acids: CASSQDPLSSYNSPLHF. CDR3 in DNA: TGTGCCAGCAGCCAGGACCCCCTCAGCTCCTATAATTCACCCCTCCACTTT.

The V and J genes are TRBV6-1 and TRBJ1-5; TRBD1 aligns across 9 bases. Germline trimming cut 4 bases from V and 4 bases from J; bases unmatched to any gene: 8. The CDR3 loop spans 16 amino acids. Germline CDR1 is MNHNS and CDR2 is SASEGT. CDR3 nucleotide sequence: TGTGCCAGCAGTGTCTCCGGGACAGGGCAAAATCAGCCCCAGCATTTT. It yields the protein CASSVSGTGQNQPQHF.

This sequence joins TRBV19 and TRBJ2-2; D uncertain. The CDR3 consists of 16 residues. CDR1 LNHDA and CDR2 SQIVND come from the germline V gene (reference sequence). Trimming cost V 3 bases and J 5 bases, with 16 bases left between them. The CDR3, as DNA: TGTGCCAGTAGTATCGAACCAGTCGTGAAGACCGGGGAGCTGTTTTTT. This gives the protein CASSIEPVVKTGELFF.

DNA for the CDR3: TGTGCCAGTAGTATAGGGGGCTCCGGAGGGAGCAATCAGCCCCAGCATTTT. This gives the protein CASSIGGSGGSNQPQHF. The rearrangement links TRBV19 to TRBJ1-5; a possible D gene is TRBD1 (5 bases). V lost 1 base to trimming and J lost 1 base, with 14 bases between them. The CDR3 totals 17 residues. Germline V gene sequence: CDR1 LNHDA, CDR2 SQIVND (reference sequence).